A selection of T cell receptor beta chains follows, all from one sample in a study of human T cells and chemical hapten exposure. TCRdb independently ran MiXCR on the RACE reads; one entry per CDR3 protein. The data hold under 50,000 distinct CDR3 sequences, with 3.7% observed a single time. The sample consisted of whole blood. These receptors were obtained from a human donor in good health. Some clones in this sample may be carry-over from other donors' samples. Both conserved end residues are part of each CDR3. Fields, in order: D gene, V gene, clone size, J gene, CDR3 protein, CDR3 DNA. D genes are given only for firm matches. The listing skips clone size in some rows; elsewhere it reads once, few, many or a size class.

NA	TRBV29-1	NA	TRBJ1-5	CSVAGTLDSNQPQHF	TGCAGCGTTGCAGGGACACTTGATAGCAATCAGCCCCAGCATTTT
NA	TRBV29-1	NA	TRBJ1-2	CSADGGPTNYGYTF	TGCAGCGCCGACGGGGGACCCACTAACTATGGCTACACCTTC
TRBD1	TRBV2	many	TRBJ2-1	CASSGGQGDEQFF	TGTGCCAGCAGTGGGGGACAGGGGGATGAGCAGTTCTTC
TRBD2	TRBV5-1	many	TRBJ2-1	CASSPGLAVYNEQFF	TGCGCCAGCAGCCCGGGACTAGCGGTCTACAATGAGCAGTTCTTC
TRBD2	TRBV5-1	many	TRBJ2-1	CASSLAQRLAGYDEQFF	TGCGCCAGCAGCTTGGCCCAAAGACTAGCGGGATACGATGAGCAGTTCTTC
TRBD1	TRBV5-1	many	TRBJ2-1	CASSPIPDRAKQFF	TGCGCCAGCAGCCCCATCCCGGACAGGGCTAAGCAGTTCTTC
NA	TRBV9	many	TRBJ2-3	CASSRGVGTDTQYF	TGTGCCAGCAGCCGGGGAGTCGGCACAGATACGCAGTATTTT
NA	TRBV7-6	many	TRBJ1-1	CASSLARDLVGGTEAFF	TGTGCCAGCAGCTTAGCTCGGGACCTTGTGGGCGGCACTGAAGCTTTCTTT
NA	TRBV29-1	NA	TRBJ1-5	CSVATQGQPQHF	TGCAGCGTTGCTACCCAGGGTCAGCCCCAGCATTTT
NA	TRBV19	NA	TRBJ2-1	CASFRTYEQFF	TGTGCCAGCTTCCGGACATATGAGCAGTTCTTC
TRBD2	TRBV9	many	TRBJ2-3	CASSVRLAGVSDTQYF	TGTGCCAGCAGCGTACGACTAGCGGGAGTCTCAGATACGCAGTATTTT
NA	TRBV9	few	TRBJ2-3	CASSTHRDTVTDTQYF	TGTGCCAGCAGCACTCACCGGGACACCGTCACAGATACGCAGTATTTT
TRBD1	TRBV12-3/TRBV12-4	few	TRBJ1-1	CASSTGGAPGTEAFF	TGTGCCAGCAGCACAGGGGGCGCCCCGGGGACTGAAGCTTTCTTT
TRBD1	TRBV29-1	many	TRBJ1-1	CSVGTGKNTEAFF	TGCAGCGTGGGGACAGGGAAAAACACTGAAGCTTTCTTT
NA	TRBV6-5	few	TRBJ1-1	CASTVTGTGITEAFF	TGTGCCAGCACCGTTACGGGCACAGGGATCACTGAAGCTTTCTTT
NA	TRBV7-9	many	TRBJ2-5	CASSSLGQDQETQYF	TGTGCCAGCAGCTCGCTCGGGCAGGACCAAGAGACCCAGTACTTC
NA	TRBV10-3	many	TRBJ1-3	CAISSSGPSGPGNTIYF	TGTGCCATCAGTTCCTCAGGACCATCAGGACCTGGAAACACCATATATTTT
NA	TRBV5-1	many	TRBJ2-7	CASSSGASYEQYF	TGCGCCAGCAGCTCCGGGGCCTCCTACGAGCAGTACTTC
TRBD2	TRBV15	many	TRBJ2-5	CATSRDLASGRPQYF	TGTGCCACCAGCAGAGATCTGGCTAGCGGGAGGCCCCAGTACTTC
NA	TRBV5-4	NA	TRBJ1-5	CASSLAGVGQPQHF	TGTGCCAGCAGCTTGGCCGGGGTTGGACAGCCCCAGCATTTT
TRBD1	TRBV5-1	NA	TRBJ1-4	CASSRGDSATNEKLFF	TGCGCCAGCAGCCGAGGGGACAGCGCAACTAATGAAAAACTGTTTTTT
NA	TRBV12-3/TRBV12-4	many	TRBJ1-1	CASSPAGSGTEAFF	TGTGCCAGCAGTCCCGCCGGATCGGGAACTGAAGCTTTCTTT
NA	TRBV4-2	NA	TRBJ1-1	CASSHPTGSGSTEAFF	TGTGCCAGCAGCCACCCCACAGGGTCGGGTAGCACTGAAGCTTTCTTT
NA	TRBV6-5	NA	TRBJ1-2	CASSSGLPPNYGYTF	TGTGCCAGCAGTTCGGGCCTCCCACCTAACTATGGCTACACCTTC
NA	TRBV7-9	many	TRBJ1-2	CASSQESRDTLLPYGYTF	TGTGCCAGCAGCCAAGAGTCCCGGGACACCTTACTGCCCTATGGCTACACCTTC
NA	TRBV12-3/TRBV12-4	medium-sized	TRBJ2-3	CASRKTSTDTQYF	TGTGCCAGCAGGAAAACTAGCACAGATACGCAGTATTTT
TRBD2	TRBV2	many	TRBJ2-3	CASNDPLAGATDTQYF	TGTGCCAGCAATGACCCTCTAGCGGGAGCCACAGATACGCAGTATTTT
NA	TRBV29-1	NA	TRBJ2-7	CSVESQEEQYF	TGCAGCGTTGAAAGTCAGGAGGAGCAGTACTTC
TRBD1	TRBV6-2/TRBV6-3	many	TRBJ2-2	CASTPRTGRGTGELFF	TGTGCCAGCACCCCCCGGACAGGACGAGGGACCGGGGAGCTGTTTTTT
NA	TRBV12-3/TRBV12-4	many	TRBJ2-3	CASSLRGRNTDTQYF	TGTGCCAGCAGTTTAAGAGGGAGGAACACAGATACGCAGTATTTT
NA	TRBV5-6	few	TRBJ2-5	CASSIAETQYF	TGTGCCAGCAGCATAGCGGAGACCCAGTACTTC
NA	TRBV29-1	many	TRBJ2-7	CSSRDGGRQQYF	TGCAGCTCCCGGGACGGGGGGCGCCAGCAGTACTTC
TRBD2	TRBV12-3/TRBV12-4	many	TRBJ2-3	CASTTSGDGSTDTQYF	TGTGCCAGCACAACTAGCGGGGATGGGAGCACAGATACGCAGTATTTT
NA	TRBV25-1	many	TRBJ2-2	CASSDPTWNTGELFF	TGTGCCAGCAGTGACCCGACTTGGAACACCGGGGAGCTGTTTTTT
NA	TRBV28	many	TRBJ1-2	CASFSGRGYGYTF	TGTGCCAGCTTTTCAGGGCGAGGCTATGGCTACACCTTC
NA	TRBV29-1	many	TRBJ1-1	CSVGLQGREAFF	TGCAGCGTCGGACTTCAGGGGAGGGAAGCTTTCTTT
TRBD2	TRBV27	many	TRBJ2-7	CASSLSSGRGEQYF	TGTGCCAGCAGTTTGAGTAGCGGGAGAGGTGAGCAGTACTTC
NA	TRBV10-1	many	TRBJ2-5	CASSELASLGTQYF	TGCGCCAGCAGTGAGTTGGCCAGCCTTGGGACCCAGTACTTC
TRBD1	TRBV7-2	NA	TRBJ1-1	CASSPHRGANTEAFF	TGTGCCAGCAGCCCCCACAGGGGGGCGAACACTGAAGCTTTCTTT
TRBD2	TRBV10-3	many	TRBJ2-1	CAISESRTSGSNEQFF	TGTGCCATCAGTGAGTCGAGGACTAGCGGGAGTAATGAGCAGTTCTTC